This paragraph covers one T cell receptor (beta chain) sequence. This clonotype was seen ten or more times. Its antigen specificity is not known. No clone much larger than this one lies a single base away; base qualities are absent. Unfractionated whole blood was collected in Tempus Blood RNA tubes, and total RNA was extracted from that blood. As TCR sequencing controls, a few healthy volunteers were used, with blood taken at day 0, 2 weeks and 6 weeks. The sample comes from a study of human T cells and chemical hapten exposure (dated by TCRdb to about 2021). In the study overall: The libraries were sequenced as a pool, and the TCR yield per sample differed mostly because of small variations in library volumes within the pool. In alopecia patients, the study followed how the peripheral blood TCR repertoire changed in vivo over primary and secondary sensitization to diphenylcyclopropenone (DPC), a hapten. From each blood RNA sample, both TCR alpha and TCR beta chains were sequenced.

General study outcomes and caveats: After repeated subsampling, the strength of the expansion versus patch-test correlation and the threshold at which it became significant changed. DPC sensitization did not change the number of TCRs with a frequency above 1 in 1000, and there was no evidence of changes in global repertoire structure.

V was cut back by 6 bases and J by 5 bases, leaving a gap of 13 bases between them. From the cysteine up to the phenylalanine, the CDR3 has a length of 13 residues. Only CDR3 DNA remains: 39 bases, in frame from the first base. The library came from 5' RACE. Reads for this sample came from an Illumina MiSeq. Library preparation attached unique molecular identifiers to individual cDNA molecules for quantitative, reproducible TCR counting. For the original study's pipeline: The median number of TCRs per sample was over 95,000, ranging from about 20,000 to 750,000. The Decombinator software suite was used to annotate the V, J and CDR3 of the TCR reads. Every sample was subsampled to the same number of TCRs (28,000) for the PS versus PT1 abundance plots. Expanded TCRs were defined as absent before sensitization and observed at least eight times at the 2-week time point. The raw public data were reprocessed by TCRdb itself: fastp quality trimming at Q25, MiXCR clonotype calling, in-frame beta chains only. Identical CDR3 protein sequences are pooled into one entry, listed with their most common genes and DNA. The V and J calls follow TCRdb's processing rather than the paper's. Counted in this sample were 110,000 to 150,000 distinct CDR3 sequences; around 4.4% of them appeared once. The top ten hold over 1.1% of the sample.

The clonotype originates from a female donor in good health. The V and J genes are TRBV12-3 or TRBV12-4 and TRBJ1-2, with the D gene call left open. CDR3 protein: CASSHPPQYGYTF. The DNA is TGTGCCAGCAGCCATCCCCCTCAGTATGGCTACACCTTC.